This T cell receptor (beta chain) is from a study of siplizumab effects on memory and regulatory T cells (dated by TCRdb to between 2018 and 2021). Regarding the research as a whole: The study looked at the effect of siplizumab, an anti-CD2 antibody, on alloreactive T-cell subsets in allogeneic mixed lymphocyte reactions made from human PBMCs. Findings and caveats that apply to the study as a whole: Because sequences below about 10^-5 frequency were poorly captured, only a minor fraction of alloreactive clones could be mapped to unstimulated subsets. Of the alloreactive CD4+ clones that could be mapped, the Treg-derived share averaged about 67% with siplizumab compared with about 25% in control reactions. Compared with memory T cells, unstimulated naive T cells appeared more diverse, and naive cells seemed to make a substantial contribution to the alloresponse. For roughly 80-97% of proliferating CD4+ or CD8+ clones, no naive or memory phenotype could be assigned. The cumulative frequency of alloreactive sequences traceable to unstimulated CD4+ memory T cells was significantly reduced by siplizumab. No functional confirmation was obtained for the suppressive function of proliferating Tregs from siplizumab cultures.

The library was prepared using the immunoSEQ multiplex PCR assay. The deep sequencing platform assayed about 10^5 TCR templates per sample. Genomic DNA extracted from sorted T cells was used for TCRbeta CDR3 sequencing. On the authors' methods: Clonal analysis of TCRbeta CDR3 data was done in the R programming language. Unstimulated samples were compared with post-reaction CFSE-low samples to define alloreactive CD4+ and CD8+ clones. Regulatory or non-regulatory origin was assigned to alloreactive CD4+ clones by matching of sequences to sorted unstimulated Treg and non-Treg repertoires. TCRdb obtained this table from immuneACCESS and retained in-frame rearrangements with V and J assigned. These tables miss some clones; where compared with another copy, unresolved V genes account for less than half of the shortfall, and the remainder is unexplained. From that table come the V and J calls and clone size; the DNA was used to work out D and trimming. The sample table contains about 100,000 clones; only one count was recorded for approximately 90% of them. The ten largest account for around 0.68% of the sample.

Sorted unstimulated T cells and proliferating T cells recovered from mixed lymphocyte reactions underwent TCRbeta CDR3 sequencing. Fresh whole blood from approximately ten HLA-typed healthy donors was used to isolate PBMCs. To map where alloreactive clones came from, CD4+ regulatory T cells in the unstimulated state were FACS-sorted. A note on this clone: Its antigen has not been determined. Base quality data are lacking; no much larger clone is found one base away.

The TCR was taken from a human donor in good health. Source material: Tregs sorted from blood.

The CDR3 protein sequence reads: CATNSLAGGPYDEQFF. The DNA sequence reads TGTGCCACCAATAGCCTAGCGGGAGGGCCATACGATGAGCAGTTCTTC. This chain joins TRBV15 to TRBJ2-1, and TRBD2 aligns with 12 junction nucleotides. Reading from cysteine to phenylalanine, the CDR3 counts 16 amino acids. Only CDR3 DNA is held: 48 bases, read in frame from base 1. Trimming removed 7 bases from V and 8 bases from J; the gene matches leave 12 bases unexplained. For CDR1 and CDR2, the germline V gene (reference sequence) lists LNHNV and YYDKDF.